This TCR beta chain stems from a study of cytomegalovirus exposure and HLA in healthy donors. The CDR3 is 16 residues long. Germline values: CDR1 SGHAT, CDR2 FQNNGV. V lost 5 bases and J lost 5; bases outside the gene matches: 10. In the PCR, 60 Vbeta and 13 Jbeta primers were used. Data came from immunoSEQ multiplex PCR; TCRdb stores just in-frame clones and leaves some out. The sample carries under 250,000 clones, about 81% recorded once. This clonotype originated in a man in his forties or fifties in good health and CMV-seropositive. The chain couples TRBV11-2 to TRBJ2-3, with TRBD2 identical over 10 bases. Sequencing used PBMCs. CDR3 residues: CASSPIGAGGRDTQYF. CDR3 nucleotides: TGTGCCAGCAGCCCGATCGGAGCGGGAGGGCGAGATACGCAGTATTTT.